The 18 T cell receptor beta chains listed next were all sequenced from one sample in a study of shared clonotypes between healthy human individuals. Sequenced by immunoSEQ multiplex PCR; TCRdb stores in-frame clones only, minus some. The table lists some 740,000 clones, around 92% of them singletons. Cells designated naive CD8 were CD45RO-negative and were positively selected for CCR7, with terminally differentiated effector memory CD45RA+ cells excluded. Sequences were obtained from naive CD8+ T cells sorted from blood. These receptors were taken from a man aged 30 to 45 in good health.

The chain has TRBV7-9 and TRBJ1-5, with D uncertain. The CDR3 length is 14 residues. Germline CDR1 SEHNR, CDR2 FQNEAQ (reference sequence). Trimming removed 5 bases at V and 0 bases at J, with 8 bases between. For the CDR3, the DNA is TGTGCCAGCAGCAGAGGGAGTAGCAATCAGCCCCAGCATTTT. Amino acids: CASSRGSSNQPQHF.

V and J are TRBV27 and TRBJ1-1; D might be TRBD1 (5 bases). Germline V CDR1 and CDR2: MNHEY, SMNVEV (reference sequence). This CDR3 is 14 amino acids long. The V end lost 6 bases, the J end lost 3 bases, and 14 bases lay between the germline ends. The CDR3 spells CASRTSGGYTEAFF. As DNA, the CDR3 is TGTGCCAGCAGGACATCGGGGGGATACACTGAAGCTTTCTTT.

This chain joins TRBV28 and TRBJ2-7; 11 nucleotides line up with TRBD2. Unmatched junction bases numbered 21, after V lost 6 bases and J lost 2 bases. The CDR3 is made up of 20 amino acids. CDR1 and CDR2 (germline): MDHEN, SYDVKM. The DNA of the CDR3 is TGTGCCAGCAGGTTGCCATCGACAGACCCGGGACTAGCGGCCCCCTACGAGCAGTACTTC. Protein sequence: CASRLPSTDPGLAAPYEQYF.

The gene calls are TRBV14 and TRBJ2-7; D call uncertain. The germline V and J ends were trimmed by 2 bases and 4 bases, with 9 bases remaining between them. CDR1 and CDR2 (germline): SGHDN, FVKESK. The CDR3 is 13 amino acids. The CDR3 loop reads CASSQLSLYEQYF. CDR3 nucleotide sequence: TGTGCCAGCAGCCAACTTAGCTTGTACGAGCAGTACTTC.

The chain recombines TRBV6-5 with TRBJ2-5; D remains ambiguous. The V end was cut by 4 bases, the J end by 7 bases, with 19 bases between. The CDR3 loop spans 15 amino acids. Germline CDR1 MNHEY, CDR2 SVGAGI. The CDR3 loop reads CASSFWVAANRTQYF. The CDR3 DNA is TGTGCCAGCAGTTTTTGGGTAGCCGCAAATAGGACCCAGTACTTC.

This clone appeared a single time. CDR3 DNA: TGCGCCAGCAGCGGGGCTGGGGGGGCGAATGAGCAGTACTTC. This codes for CASSGAGGANEQYF. V usage is TRBV5-1 and J usage is TRBJ2-7; D might be TRBD2 (7 bases). The germline gives CDR1 SGHRS, CDR2 YFSETQ. The V gene lost 4 bases and the J gene lost 7 bases, with 18 bases spanning the gap. This CDR3 contains 14 residues.

V and J are TRBV6-5 and TRBJ2-7, with 10 bases fitting TRBD1. Germline-derived CDR1 and CDR2 are MNHEY and SVGAGI. There are 15 residues in the CDR3. J gave up 2 bases and V 6 bases, and 7 bases lay outside the gene matches. The CDR3 DNA reads TGTGCCAGCAGCCACGGGACAGGGGCTACCTACGAGCAGTACTTC. Translation gives CASSHGTGATYEQYF.

Regarding this clone: The same CDR3 arises from other DNA sequences in this sample as well. This chain connects TRBV9 to TRBJ1-5; no definite D call. The germline V and J ends were trimmed by 0 bases and 7 bases, with 8 bases remaining between them. From germline, CDR1 is SGDLS and CDR2 YYNGEE. The CDR3 length is 13 residues. The CDR3 region is CASSVEGGQPQHF. Here the CDR3 DNA reads TGTGCCAGCAGCGTAGAGGGAGGGCAGCCCCAGCATTTT.

The chain uses TRBV5-5 and TRBJ2-3; D remains ambiguous. Trimming left V 2 bases short and J 4 bases short, with 17 bases between. The CDR3 covers 16 residues. Per the germline V gene, CDR1 is SGHKS and CDR2 is YYEKEE (reference sequence). The CDR3 DNA reads as TGTGCCAGCAGCTTAAACTGGGCGGTTATTGCAGATACGCAGTATTTT. Translation gives CASSLNWAVIADTQYF.

The rearrangement links TRBV5-1 to TRBJ2-1, with D uncertain. V gave up 1 base and J gave up 0 bases, with 8 bases separating them. The CDR3 totals 15 residues. Germline-derived CDR1 and CDR2 are SGHRS and YFSETQ. The CDR3 region is CASSLTDSSYNEQFF. The DNA for the CDR3 is TGCGCCAGCAGCTTGACTGATAGCTCCTACAATGAGCAGTTCTTC.

V is TRBV7-9 and J is TRBJ2-5; maybe TRBD1 (5 bases). This CDR3 is built from 16 residues. Per germline, CDR1 SEHNR and CDR2 FQNEAQ (reference sequence). V lost 5 bases, J lost 1 base, and 17 bases lay in between. The CDR3 sequence is CASSTLGRHPQETQYF. CDR3 in DNA: TGTGCCAGCAGCACTTTGGGGCGGCACCCCCAAGAGACCCAGTACTTC.

J is TRBJ2-7 and V is TRBV5-4; D is unclear. CDR3 length equals 14 residues. Germline V gene sequence: CDR1 SGHNT, CDR2 YYREEE (reference sequence). V shed 4 bases and J shed 6 bases, with 17 bases lying between them. The CDR3 region is CASSALAGSAEQYF. The CDR3 DNA sequence: TGTGCCAGCAGCGCATTAGCCGGATCTGCCGAGCAGTACTTC.

The chain carries TRBV7-9 and TRBJ2-2; D call uncertain. This CDR3 contains 11 residues. Germline lookup yields CDR1 SEHNR and CDR2 FQNEAQ (reference sequence). With 2 bases removed from V and 7 bases from J, the gap between germline ends came to 2 bases. The DNA of the CDR3 is TGTGCCAGCAGCTTAAGCGGGGAGCTGTTTTTT. It yields the protein CASSLSGELFF.

Only one count was recorded for this clone. The chain links TRBV7-9 to TRBJ2-1; D gene uncertain. The germline CDR1 and CDR2 sequences are SEHNR and FQNEAQ (reference sequence). Trimming took off 5 bases at V and 6 bases at J, with 8 bases between the two ends. This CDR3 contains 12 residues. The CDR3 region is CASSRLPNEQFF. CDR3 nucleotide sequence: TGTGCCAGCAGCCGTCTACCCAATGAGCAGTTCTTC.

This chain connects TRBV11-2 to TRBJ2-6; the D gene is possibly TRBD2 (5 bases). The CDR3 length is 15 residues. Per germline, CDR1 SGHAT and CDR2 FQNNGV. The germline V and J ends were trimmed by 6 bases and 2 bases, with 11 bases remaining between them. Written as DNA, the CDR3 is TGTGCCAGCAGGAGGGTAACAGCTGGGGCCAACGTCCTGACTTTC. Its translation is CASRRVTAGANVLTF.

This chain links TRBV29-1 with TRBJ2-3, with 15 nucleotides matching TRBD2. CDR3 length: 14 residues. V lost 7 bases and J lost 6; bases outside the gene matches: 5. Germline V gives CDR1 SQVTM, CDR2 ANQGSEA. The CDR3 DNA is TGCAGCGGGGGACTAGCGGGAGGAGGGGATACGCAGTATTTT. Translation gives CSGGLAGGGDTQYF.

In the case of this clone: The sample has other DNA sequences that encode this CDR3 too. The rearrangement links TRBV6-5 to TRBJ1-5; TRBD1 is a possible D gene (5 bases). Germline CDR1 MNHEY, CDR2 SVGAGI. The CDR3 is 15 residues long. Trimming took 0 bases from V and 2 from J, leaving 8 bases between them. In DNA form, the CDR3 reads TGTGCCAGCAGTTACTCGGGGGGAGGCAATCAGCCCCAGCATTTT. The encoded protein is CASSYSGGGNQPQHF.

On this clone: Other DNA sequences in the same sample also yield this CDR3. The V gene is TRBV27, the J gene TRBJ2-3, with unresolved D. Trimming took off 2 bases at V and 5 bases at J, with 2 bases between the two ends. Germline CDR1 MNHEY, CDR2 SMNVEV (reference sequence). The CDR3 length is 11 residues. CDR3 residues: CASSLRDTQYF. The CDR3, as DNA: TGTGCCAGCAGTTTAAGAGATACGCAGTATTTT.